The TCR beta chain under discussion was sequenced for a study of CD8+CD57+ T cells in acquired aplastic anemia. Patients who underwent sequencing had shown CD8+CD57+ cell expansion by flow cytometry. Sampling of blood occurred while the patients had still received no therapy. In the case of this clonotype: A much larger clonotype is one base distant, so this may be a read error.

CDR1 is MGHRA and CDR2 is YSYEKL in the germline V gene. This CDR3 comprises 18 residues. Both TCR beta VDJ combination and CDR3 sequence profiling were carried out. Genomic DNA was the template for this profiling. TCRdb ran MiXCR on the reads and lists one entry per CDR3 protein. The table includes some 120,000 distinct CDR3 sequences, over 30% detected once. The gene calls are TRBV4-1 and TRBJ1-1, with a possible D match to TRBD1 (6 bases). The receptor was derived from a human donor with aplastic anemia. The specimen was sorted CD4+, CD8+, or CD8+CD57+ T cells (not recorded which) from PBMCs. The CDR3 DNA reads as TGCGCCAACAGCCAAGAAGGGACACGTCTTCTCATGAACACTGAAGCTTTCTTT. As protein: CANSQEGTRLLMNTEAFF.